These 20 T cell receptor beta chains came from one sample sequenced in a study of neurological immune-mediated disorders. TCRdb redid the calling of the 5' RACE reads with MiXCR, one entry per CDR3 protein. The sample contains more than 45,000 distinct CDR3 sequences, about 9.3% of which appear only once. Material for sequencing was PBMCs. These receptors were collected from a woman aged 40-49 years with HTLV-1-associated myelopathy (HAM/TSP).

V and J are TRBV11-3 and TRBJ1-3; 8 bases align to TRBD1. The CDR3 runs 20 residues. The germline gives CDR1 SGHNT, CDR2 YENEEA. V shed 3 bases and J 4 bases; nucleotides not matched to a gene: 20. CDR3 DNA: TGTGCCAGCAGCTTCGGGACAGGCCTCTCTCTTTCGTGGGGAGGAAACACCATATATTTT. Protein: CASSFGTGLSLSWGGNTIYF.

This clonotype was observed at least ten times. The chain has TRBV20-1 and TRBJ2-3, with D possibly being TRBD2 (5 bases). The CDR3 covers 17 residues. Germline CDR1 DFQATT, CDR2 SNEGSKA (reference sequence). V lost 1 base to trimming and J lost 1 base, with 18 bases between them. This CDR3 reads CSARGIIAGIRTDTQYF. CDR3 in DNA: TGCAGTGCTAGAGGTATTATAGCCGGGATACGCACAGATACGCAGTATTTT.

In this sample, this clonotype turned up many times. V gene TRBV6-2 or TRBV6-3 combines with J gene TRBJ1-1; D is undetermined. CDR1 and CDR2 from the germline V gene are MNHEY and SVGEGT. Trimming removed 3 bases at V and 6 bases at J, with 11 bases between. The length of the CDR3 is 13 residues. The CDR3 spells CASSYFPVSEAFF. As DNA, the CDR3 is TGTGCCAGCAGTTATTTCCCGGTTTCTGAAGCTTTCTTT.

CDR3 DNA: TGTGCCAGCAGCCTCCAGATTCGGGAGACCCAGTACTTC. As protein: CASSLQIRETQYF. The V call is TRBV7-2, the J call TRBJ2-5; D is uncertain. Germline lookup yields CDR1 SGHTA and CDR2 FQGNSA. V was trimmed by 5 bases and J by 5 bases, leaving 12 bases between them. The CDR3 has 13 residues. Full variable domain (rest looked up from reference TRBV7-2 and TRBJ2-5): GAGVSQSPSNKVTEKGKDVELRCDPISGHTALYWYRQSLGQGLEFLIYFQGNSAPDKSGLPSDRFSAERTGGSVSTLTIQRTQQEDSAVYLCASSLQIRETQYFGPGTRLLVL.

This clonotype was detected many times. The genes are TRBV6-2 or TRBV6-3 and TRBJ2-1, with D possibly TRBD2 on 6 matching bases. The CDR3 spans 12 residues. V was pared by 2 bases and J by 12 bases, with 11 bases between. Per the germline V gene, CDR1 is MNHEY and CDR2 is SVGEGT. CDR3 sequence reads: CASSYGGGWQFF. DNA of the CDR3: TGTGCCAGCAGTTACGGTGGGGGGTGGCAGTTCTTC.

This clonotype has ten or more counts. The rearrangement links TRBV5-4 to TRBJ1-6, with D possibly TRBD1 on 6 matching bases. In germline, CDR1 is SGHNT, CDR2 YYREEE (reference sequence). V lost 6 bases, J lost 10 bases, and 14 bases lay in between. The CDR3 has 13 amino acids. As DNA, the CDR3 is TGTGCCAGCACCACACAGGGTAACTCACCCCTCCACTTT. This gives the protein CASTTQGNSPLHF. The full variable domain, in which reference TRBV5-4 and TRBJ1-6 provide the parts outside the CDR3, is ETGVTQSPTHLIKTRGQQVTLRCSSQSGHNTVSWYQQALGQGPQFIFQYYREEENGRGNFPPRFSGLQFPNYSSELNVNALELDDSALYLCASTTQGNSPLHFGNGTRLTVT.

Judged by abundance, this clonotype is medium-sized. CDR3 sequence reads: CASSQGPQGYEQYF. The CDR3 nucleotides read TGCGCCAGCAGCCAAGGCCCACAGGGCTACGAGCAGTACTTC. The chain carries TRBV4-1 and TRBJ2-7, with D perhaps TRBD1 (6 bases). The germline gives CDR1 MGHRA, CDR2 YSYEKL. This CDR3 comprises 14 residues. Trimming stripped 1 base from V and 3 bases from J, with 10 bases between.

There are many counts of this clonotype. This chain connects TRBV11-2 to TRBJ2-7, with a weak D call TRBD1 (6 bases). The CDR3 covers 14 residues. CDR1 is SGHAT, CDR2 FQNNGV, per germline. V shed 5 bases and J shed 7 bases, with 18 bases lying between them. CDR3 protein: CASSLQYNTGEQYF. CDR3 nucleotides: TGTGCCAGCAGCCTCCAATACAATACAGGGGAGCAGTACTTC. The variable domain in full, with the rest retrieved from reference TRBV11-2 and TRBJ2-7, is EAGVAQSPRYKIIEKRQSVAFWCNPISGHATLYWYQQILGQGPKLLIQFQNNGVVDDSQLPKDRFSAERLKGVDSTLKIQPAKLEDSAVYLCASSLQYNTGEQYFGPGTRLTVT.

The CDR3, as DNA: TGTGCCAGCAGCTTAGGCGGGAGGGACAATGAGCAGTTCTTC. It specifies CASSLGGRDNEQFF. This chain connects TRBV11-3 to TRBJ2-1; 9 bases map to TRBD2. There are 14 residues in the CDR3. Germline CDR1 and CDR2: SGHNT and YENEEA. The V gene end was trimmed by 1 base and the J gene end by 5 bases; junction bases not matched to a gene: 0.

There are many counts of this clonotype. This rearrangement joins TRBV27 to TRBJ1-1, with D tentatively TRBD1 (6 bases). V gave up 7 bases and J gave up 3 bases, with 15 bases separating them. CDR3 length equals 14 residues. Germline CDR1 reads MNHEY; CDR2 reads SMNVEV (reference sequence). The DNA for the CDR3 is TGTGCCAGCAATGCCGGGGGCAGCCACACTGAAGCTTTCTTT. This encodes CASNAGGSHTEAFF.

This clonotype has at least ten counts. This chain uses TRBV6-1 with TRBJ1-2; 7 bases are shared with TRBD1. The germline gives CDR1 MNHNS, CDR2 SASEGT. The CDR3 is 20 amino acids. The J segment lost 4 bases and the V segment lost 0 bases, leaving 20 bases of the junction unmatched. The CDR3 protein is CASSEAKGDRALRKLYGYTF. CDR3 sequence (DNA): TGTGCCAGCAGTGAAGCAAAAGGTGACAGGGCCCTCAGAAAACTCTATGGCTACACCTTC.

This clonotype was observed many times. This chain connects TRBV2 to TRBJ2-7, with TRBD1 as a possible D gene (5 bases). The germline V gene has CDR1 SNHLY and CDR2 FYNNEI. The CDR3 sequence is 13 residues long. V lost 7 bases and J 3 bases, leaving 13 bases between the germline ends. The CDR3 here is CASTEGVLYEQYF. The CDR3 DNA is TGTGCCAGCACCGAAGGGGTCCTCTACGAGCAGTACTTC.

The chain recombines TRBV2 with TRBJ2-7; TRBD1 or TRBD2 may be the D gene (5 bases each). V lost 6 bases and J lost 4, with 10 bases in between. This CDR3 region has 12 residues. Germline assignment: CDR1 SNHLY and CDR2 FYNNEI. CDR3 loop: CASRRDGYEQYF. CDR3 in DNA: TGTGCCAGCAGGAGGGACGGGTACGAGCAGTACTTC.

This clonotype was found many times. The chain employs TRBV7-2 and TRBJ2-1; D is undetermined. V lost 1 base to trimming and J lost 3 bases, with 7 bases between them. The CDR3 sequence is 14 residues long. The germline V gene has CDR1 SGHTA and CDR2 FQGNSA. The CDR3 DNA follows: TGTGCCAGCAGCTTAGGGTCGGTCTACAATGAGCAGTTCTTC. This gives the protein CASSLGSVYNEQFF.

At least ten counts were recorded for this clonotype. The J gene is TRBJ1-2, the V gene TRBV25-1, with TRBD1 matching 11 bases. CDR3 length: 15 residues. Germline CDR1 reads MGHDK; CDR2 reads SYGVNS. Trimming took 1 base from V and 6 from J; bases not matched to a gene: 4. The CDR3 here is CASSELDRGQNGYTF. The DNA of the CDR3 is TGTGCCAGCAGTGAATTGGACAGGGGGCAGAATGGCTACACCTTC.

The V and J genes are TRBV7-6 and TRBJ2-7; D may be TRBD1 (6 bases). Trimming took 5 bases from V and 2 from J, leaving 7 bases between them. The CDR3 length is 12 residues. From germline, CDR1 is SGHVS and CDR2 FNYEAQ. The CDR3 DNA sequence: TGTGCCAGCAGCAGGGACACCTACGAGCAGTACTTC. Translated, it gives CASSRDTYEQYF.

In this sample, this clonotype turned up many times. The DNA of the CDR3 is TGTGCCAGCAGCCAGAGCGGGGGGCCCACCGGGGAGCTGTTTTTT. Encoded protein: CASSQSGGPTGELFF. V usage is TRBV5-5 and J usage is TRBJ2-2, with TRBD2 matching over 9 bases. The length of the CDR3 is 15 residues. Germline V gene lookup returns CDR1 SGHKS and CDR2 YYEKEE (reference sequence). The J segment lost 4 bases and the V segment lost 4 bases, leaving 5 bases of the junction unmatched.

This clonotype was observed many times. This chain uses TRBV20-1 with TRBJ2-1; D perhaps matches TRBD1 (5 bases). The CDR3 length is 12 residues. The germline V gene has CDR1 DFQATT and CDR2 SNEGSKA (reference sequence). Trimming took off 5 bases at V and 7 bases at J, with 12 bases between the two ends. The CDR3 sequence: CSAAARVNEQFF. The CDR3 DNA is TGCAGTGCTGCGGCCAGGGTGAATGAGCAGTTCTTC.

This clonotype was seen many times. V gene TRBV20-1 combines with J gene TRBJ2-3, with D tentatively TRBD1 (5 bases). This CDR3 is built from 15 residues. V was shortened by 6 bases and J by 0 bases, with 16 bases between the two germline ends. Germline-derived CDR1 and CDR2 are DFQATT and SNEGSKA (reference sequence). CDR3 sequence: CSAETDLSSTDTQYF. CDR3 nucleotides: TGCAGTGCCGAGACAGATTTATCTAGCACAGATACGCAGTATTTT.

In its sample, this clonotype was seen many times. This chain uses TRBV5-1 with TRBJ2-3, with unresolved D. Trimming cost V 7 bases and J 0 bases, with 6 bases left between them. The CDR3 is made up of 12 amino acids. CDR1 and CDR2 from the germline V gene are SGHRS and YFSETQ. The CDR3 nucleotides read TGCGCCAGCGGACCTAGCACAGATACGCAGTATTTT. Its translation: CASGPSTDTQYF.